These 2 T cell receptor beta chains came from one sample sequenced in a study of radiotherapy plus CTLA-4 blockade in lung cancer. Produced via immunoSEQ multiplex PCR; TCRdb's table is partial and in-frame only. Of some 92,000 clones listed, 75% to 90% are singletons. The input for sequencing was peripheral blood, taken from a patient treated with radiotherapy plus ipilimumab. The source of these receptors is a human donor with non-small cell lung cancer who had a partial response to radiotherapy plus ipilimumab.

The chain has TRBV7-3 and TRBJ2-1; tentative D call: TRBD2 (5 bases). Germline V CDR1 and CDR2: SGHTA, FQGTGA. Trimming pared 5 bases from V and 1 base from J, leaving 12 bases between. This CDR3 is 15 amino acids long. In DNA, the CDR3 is TGTGCCAGCAGCGGGTCTAGCAGATCCTACAATGAGCAGTTCTTC. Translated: CASSGSSRSYNEQFF.

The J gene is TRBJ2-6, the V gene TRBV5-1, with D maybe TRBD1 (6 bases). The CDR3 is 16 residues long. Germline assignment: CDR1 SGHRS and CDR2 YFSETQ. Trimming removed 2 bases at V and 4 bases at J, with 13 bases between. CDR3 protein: CASSFIQGAGANVLTF. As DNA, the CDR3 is TGCGCCAGCAGCTTCATACAGGGTGCAGGGGCCAACGTCCTGACTTTC.